Below, 32 T cell receptor beta chains from the same sample are listed, as sequenced in a study of neurological immune-mediated disorders. A single record per CDR3 protein comes from TCRdb applying MiXCR to the 5' RACE reads. This table has 70,000 to 90,000 distinct CDR3 sequences, approximately 5.8% appearing once. Specified time point: longitudinal time-point 2. Source material: PBMCs. These receptors were obtained from a woman aged 55-75 years with multiple sclerosis.

This clonotype has ten or more counts. The chain is built from TRBV7-9 and TRBJ1-6; no clear D. The CDR3 runs to 13 residues. Germline values: CDR1 SEHNR, CDR2 FQNEAQ (reference sequence). Between the trimmed V and J ends, which lost 3 bases and 7 bases, there was a span of 7 bases. The CDR3 sequence is CASSLAPNSPLHF. CDR3 in DNA: TGTGCCAGCAGCTTGGCTCCAAATTCACCCCTCCACTTT.

This clonotype was seen at least ten times. The genes are TRBV7-8 and TRBJ1-5; 11 bases are a match to TRBD1. Germline trimming cut 1 base from V and 5 bases from J; bases unmatched to any gene: 4. This CDR3 region has 16 residues. Germline CDR1 reads SGHVS; CDR2 reads FQNEAQ. The CDR3 loop is CASSLVGTGGYQPQHF. Here the CDR3 DNA reads TGTGCCAGCAGCTTAGTCGGGACAGGGGGTTATCAGCCCCAGCATTTT. Filled out from reference TRBV7-8 and TRBJ1-5, the complete variable domain reads GAGVSQSPRYKVAKRGQDVALRCDPISGHVSLFWYQQALGQGPEFLTYFQNEAQLDKSGLPSDRFFAERPEGSVSTLKIQRTQQEDSAVYLCASSLVGTGGYQPQHFGDGTRLSIL.

This clonotype was seen repeatedly, ten times or more. The chain has TRBV20-1 and TRBJ2-7, with no clear D. The V end was cut by 1 base, the J end by 1 base, with 8 bases between. Germline CDR1 reads DFQATT; CDR2 reads SNEGSKA (reference sequence). The CDR3 is 13 residues long. This CDR3 reads CSARVTPSYEQYF. The CDR3 DNA follows: TGCAGTGCTAGAGTAACACCTTCCTACGAGCAGTACTTC.

The V call is TRBV7-9, the J call TRBJ2-7; weak D call: TRBD1 (6 bases). Germline values: CDR1 SEHNR, CDR2 FQNEAQ (reference sequence). Trimming cost V 5 bases and J 0 bases, with 14 bases left between them. The length of the CDR3 is 15 residues. Here the CDR3 reads CASSPRTVYSYEQYF. The CDR3 bases are TGTGCCAGCAGCCCCAGGACAGTTTACTCCTACGAGCAGTACTTC.

This clonotype was counted ten times or more. The chain links TRBV5-1 to TRBJ2-1, with D maybe TRBD1 (5 bases). Germline CDR1 is SGHRS and CDR2 is YFSETQ. The CDR3 is 17 amino acids. Trimming cost V 0 bases and J 2 bases, with 15 bases left between them. The CDR3 DNA is TGCGCCAGCAGCTTGGCCCCCAGGACACTCACCTACAATGAGCAGTTCTTC. Translation: CASSLAPRTLTYNEQFF.

This clonotype was seen repeatedly, ten times or more. V is TRBV15 and J is TRBJ2-1; TRBD2 agrees at 10 bases. The CDR3 totals 13 residues. J gave up 7 bases and V 8 bases, and 5 bases lay outside the gene matches. CDR1 and CDR2 (germline): LNHNV, YYDKDF (reference sequence). Here the CDR3 DNA reads TGTGCCACCCAGCGGGGGGGCTCGAATGAGCAGTTCTTC. It translates to CATQRGGSNEQFF. Based on the CDR3 plus reference TRBV15 and TRBJ2-1, the full variable domain is DAMVIQNPRYQVTQFGKPVTLSCSQTLNHNVMYWYQQKSSQAPKLLFHYYDKDFNNEADTPDNFQSRRPNTSFCFLDIRSPGLGDTAMYLCATQRGGSNEQFFGPGTRLTVL.

This clonotype was seen at least ten times. The DNA of the CDR3 is TGTGCCAGCAGCTCAGGCGGTTCAGCTTTCTTT. Translation: CASSSGGSAFF. The chain joins TRBV5-4 to TRBJ1-1; D is uncertain. Deletions cut 3 bases from V and 10 bases from J, with 10 bases between. CDR1 and CDR2 from the germline V gene are SGHNT and YYREEE (reference sequence). The CDR3 covers 11 residues.

This clonotype appeared many times. V and J are TRBV19 and TRBJ2-3; 7 nucleotides align to TRBD2. Germline CDR1 reads LNHDA; CDR2 reads SQIVND (reference sequence). V trimming: 7 bases; J trimming: 6 bases; junction bases outside the gene matches: 10. The CDR3 covers 14 residues. The CDR3 DNA follows: TGTGCCAGTAAGGCTAGCGGTTCGTCGGATACGCAGTATTTT. Protein: CASKASGSSDTQYF.

This clonotype was recorded many times. V is TRBV6-5 and J is TRBJ1-1; D is unclear. The germline gives CDR1 MNHEY, CDR2 SVGAGI. Trimming took off 6 bases at V and 4 bases at J, with 12 bases between the two ends. The CDR3 extends over 13 amino acids. CDR3 sequence reads: CASRDWPATEAFF. DNA for the CDR3: TGTGCCAGCAGAGACTGGCCAGCCACTGAAGCTTTCTTT.

This clonotype has a count of ten or more. This chain uses TRBV15 with TRBJ2-1; 12 bases align to TRBD1. The CDR3 extends over 16 amino acids. Germline CDR1 is LNHNV and CDR2 is YYDKDF (reference sequence). V lost 0 bases, J lost 7 bases, and 4 bases stayed unmatched. The CDR3 spells CATSREAGQGANEQFF. The CDR3 coding sequence is TGTGCCACCAGCAGAGAGGCGGGACAGGGGGCGAATGAGCAGTTCTTC.

The chain has TRBV7-9 and TRBJ1-6, with TRBD1 as a possible D gene (5 bases). Trimming removed 7 bases at V and 7 bases at J, with 17 bases between. The CDR3 has 15 amino acids. Germline-derived CDR1 and CDR2 are SEHNR and FQNEAQ (reference sequence). CDR3 protein: CASTHLGTENSPLHF. The CDR3 nucleotides read TGTGCCAGCACCCATCTCGGGACGGAAAATTCACCCCTCCACTTT.

This clonotype was seen repeatedly, ten times or more. The V gene is TRBV7-6, the J gene TRBJ1-5, with 10 bases that match TRBD1. CDR3 length: 14 residues. Looked up from germline, CDR1 is SGHVS and CDR2 is FNYEAQ. Trimming at V came to 4 bases and at J to 6 bases, leaving 3 bases not matched to a gene. The CDR3 reads CASSSGTGVQPQHF. The CDR3 DNA follows: TGTGCCAGCAGCTCCGGGACAGGGGTTCAGCCCCAGCATTTT.

This clonotype has ten or more counts. This chain connects TRBV20-1 to TRBJ1-5; D uncertain. Trimming left V 5 bases short and J 0 bases short, with 17 bases between. There are 16 residues in the CDR3. CDR1 and CDR2 (germline): DFQATT, SNEGSKA (reference sequence). The CDR3 region has the DNA TGCAGTGCTCCAAAAGACGGGCGGACTAGCAATCAGCCCCAGCATTTT. Its protein product is CSAPKDGRTSNQPQHF.

Ten or more counts support this clonotype. This chain uses TRBV4-2 with TRBJ2-2, with D unresolved. V shed 4 bases and J shed 4 bases, with 16 bases lying between them. In germline, CDR1 is LGHNA, CDR2 YNFKEQ. This CDR3 contains 16 residues. The CDR3 sequence: CASSPRVSAPTGELFF. As DNA, the CDR3 is TGTGCCAGCAGCCCCCGAGTGAGCGCCCCCACCGGGGAGCTGTTTTTT.

This clonotype was recorded many times. The chain is built from TRBV10-1 and TRBJ2-1; D call uncertain. The CDR3 has 10 amino acids. The germline CDR1 and CDR2 sequences are WNHNN and SYGVQD (reference sequence). The germline V and J ends were trimmed by 6 bases and 6 bases, with 3 bases remaining between them. The CDR3 sequence: CASRANEQFF. Here the CDR3 DNA reads TGCGCCAGCAGGGCCAATGAGCAGTTCTTC.

This clonotype was observed many times. The chain carries TRBV5-1 and TRBJ2-1; TRBD1 matches 9 bases. The CDR3 has 14 residues. In germline, CDR1 is SGHRS, CDR2 YFSETQ. J was trimmed by 15 bases and V by 4 bases; bases with no gene match: 14. The CDR3 bases are TGCGCCAGCAGCCCCGGCACAGGGGGCGAAGGCCTGTTCTTC. Its protein is CASSPGTGGEGLFF.

This clonotype was detected many times. The V and J genes are TRBV10-3 and TRBJ2-3, with a possible D match to TRBD2 (5 bases). Trimming removed 6 bases from V and 2 bases from J, with 12 bases in between. This CDR3 has 14 residues. Germline V gene lookup returns CDR1 ENHRY and CDR2 SYGVKD. In DNA form, the CDR3 reads TGTGCCATCAGACTAGGTGAATTCACAGATACGCAGTATTTT. It translates to CAIRLGEFTDTQYF.

This clonotype was found many times. The V call is TRBV27, the J call TRBJ2-3, with D hard to call. With 5 bases removed from V and 0 bases from J, the gap between germline ends came to 15 bases. The CDR3 runs to 16 residues. CDR1 is MNHEY, CDR2 SMNVEV, per germline (reference sequence). The DNA of the CDR3 is TGTGCCAGCAGTCGGTTGAAGGACCTAAGCACAGATACGCAGTATTTT. It translates to CASSRLKDLSTDTQYF.

The sample holds many counts of this clonotype. The CDR3 is CASSLAGNNEQFF. CDR3 bases: TGCGCCAGCAGCTTGGCCGGGAACAATGAGCAGTTCTTC. The rearrangement links TRBV5-1 to TRBJ2-1; tentative D call: TRBD2 (5 bases). Per the germline V gene, CDR1 is SGHRS and CDR2 is YFSETQ. V lost 0 bases and J 5 bases, leaving 6 bases between the germline ends. CDR3 length: 13 amino acids. The variable domain in full, with the rest retrieved from reference TRBV5-1 and TRBJ2-1, is KAGVTQTPRYLIKTRGQQVTLSCSPISGHRSVSWYQQTPGQGLQFLFEYFSETQRNKGNFPGRFSGRQFSNSRSEMNVSTLELGDSALYLCASSLAGNNEQFFGPGTRLTVL.

The table lists this clonotype with many counts. The chain recombines TRBV20-1 with TRBJ2-3; 7 positions agree with TRBD1. V dropped 4 bases and J dropped 3; count of bases not matched to a gene: 7. The CDR3 totals 14 residues. Germline V gene lookup returns CDR1 DFQATT and CDR2 SNEGSKA (reference sequence). CDR3 amino acids: CSAKLGQRTDTQYF. In DNA form, the CDR3 reads TGCAGTGCTAAGTTGGGACAGCGAACAGATACGCAGTATTTT.

This clonotype was seen repeatedly, ten times or more. The CDR3, as DNA: TGTGCCAGCAGTTACTCCCCCGGGACACCTTCCTACAATGAGCAGTTCTTC. It translates to CASSYSPGTPSYNEQFF. J is TRBJ2-1 and V is TRBV6-5; D perhaps matches TRBD1 (6 bases). Trimming cost V 0 bases and J 1 base, with 13 bases left between them. The CDR3 totals 17 residues. Looked up from germline, CDR1 is MNHEY and CDR2 is SVGAGI.

This clonotype has at least ten counts. The rearrangement links TRBV6-5 to TRBJ2-7; D gene ambiguous. The germline gives CDR1 MNHEY, CDR2 SVGAGI. V lost 0 bases and J 3 bases, leaving 6 bases between the germline ends. This CDR3 is built from 13 residues. The CDR3 spells CASSYSTFYEQYF. The DNA of the CDR3 is TGTGCCAGCAGTTACTCGACGTTCTACGAGCAGTACTTC.

This clonotype was counted ten times or more. The genes are TRBV9 and TRBJ2-3; no clear D. Trimming cost V 3 bases and J 0 bases, with 11 bases left between them. The CDR3 is 15 amino acids. Germline V CDR1 and CDR2: SGDLS, YYNGEE. CDR3 sequence (DNA): TGTGCCAGCAGCGCCCGAGCGTCTAGCACAGATACGCAGTATTTT. Encoded protein: CASSARASSTDTQYF.

This clonotype was found many times. For the CDR3, the DNA is TGTGCCAGCAGCGTAGGTCCTCGCGGCGAGCAGTACTTC. Its protein is CASSVGPRGEQYF. The chain couples TRBV9 to TRBJ2-7, with D uncertain. V gave up 0 bases and J gave up 6 bases, with 10 bases separating them. The CDR3 runs to 13 residues. Germline loops: CDR1 SGDLS, CDR2 YYNGEE.

This clonotype occurred many times. The genes are TRBV5-1 and TRBJ2-2; D is perhaps TRBD2 (5 bases). Germline assignment: CDR1 SGHRS and CDR2 YFSETQ. V was pared by 3 bases and J by 2 bases, with 14 bases between. The CDR3 contains 16 residues. CDR3 loop: CASSSYGVPNTGELFF. Here the CDR3 DNA reads TGCGCCAGCAGCTCTTACGGGGTCCCAAACACCGGGGAGCTGTTTTTT.

This clonotype has more than one count but fewer than ten. The rearrangement joins TRBV11-2 to TRBJ2-1; no reliable D call. Germline CDR1 reads SGHAT; CDR2 reads FQNNGV. There are 14 residues in the CDR3. The germline V and J ends were trimmed by 1 base and 15 bases, with 19 bases remaining between them. The CDR3 nucleotides are TGTGCCAGCAGCTTAGGTCTTGGGGTTGCCCCGTCGTTCTTC. It encodes CASSLGLGVAPSFF. The full variable domain, its missing parts supplied by reference TRBV11-2 and TRBJ2-1, is EAGVAQSPRYKIIEKRQSVAFWCNPISGHATLYWYQQILGQGPKLLIQFQNNGVVDDSQLPKDRFSAERLKGVDSTLKIQPAKLEDSAVYLCASSLGLGVAPSFFGPGTRLTVL.

This clonotype came up many times. The V call is TRBV3-1, the J call TRBJ2-7; 10 positions agree with TRBD2. The germline V gene has CDR1 LGHDT and CDR2 YNNKEL (reference sequence). This CDR3 is 16 amino acids long. Losses at the gene ends were 3 bases for V and 0 bases for J; bases not matched to a gene: 5. Here the CDR3 reads CASSQLAGALSYEQYF. The CDR3 DNA is TGTGCCAGCAGCCAGCTAGCGGGGGCACTCTCCTACGAGCAGTACTTC.

The V and J genes are TRBV14 and TRBJ2-7; no clear D. The CDR3 is 15 residues long. Germline CDR1 SGHDN, CDR2 FVKESK. V was clipped by 0 bases and J by 1 base, with 10 bases between them. The CDR3 spells CASSQELVSSYEQYF. CDR3 nucleotides: TGTGCCAGCAGCCAAGAGTTAGTCAGTTCCTACGAGCAGTACTTC.

There are a few counts of this clonotype. The V call is TRBV18, the J call TRBJ1-1, with TRBD1 matching 7 bases. This CDR3 is built from 15 residues. Germline V CDR1 and CDR2: KGHSH, LQKENI. The J segment lost 1 base and the V segment lost 5 bases, leaving 7 bases of the junction unmatched. DNA for the CDR3: TGTGCCAGCTCATCGGACAGGACGTGGAACACTGAAGCTTTCTTT. Translation gives CASSSDRTWNTEAFF. Full variable domain (missing parts from reference TRBV18 and TRBJ1-1): NAGVMQNPRHLVRRRGQEARLRCSPMKGHSHVYWYRQLPEEGLKFMVYLQKENIIDESGMPKERFSAEFPKEGPSILRIQQVVRGDSAAYFCASSSDRTWNTEAFFGQGTRLTVV.

This clonotype was found many times. The chain has TRBV5-1 and TRBJ1-2, with D possibly matching TRBD1 (6 bases). This CDR3 is built from 13 residues. Germline CDR1 is SGHRS and CDR2 is YFSETQ. Trimming pared 4 bases from V and 4 bases from J, leaving 11 bases between. CDR3 amino acids: CASSTDRTYGYTF. Here the CDR3 DNA reads TGCGCCAGCAGCACCGACAGGACCTATGGCTACACCTTC.

The CDR3 DNA is TGTGCCAGTAGTATAGTAGGGGCCAGCCATCCTAATTCACCCCTCCACTTT. Translation: CASSIVGASHPNSPLHF. The chain carries TRBV19 and TRBJ1-6, with a possible D match to TRBD1 (5 bases). This CDR3 is built from 17 residues. Germline lookup yields CDR1 LNHDA and CDR2 SQIVND (reference sequence). Trimming removed 1 base from V and 6 bases from J, with 16 bases in between. Supplemented by reference TRBV19 and TRBJ1-6, the full variable domain reads DGGITQSPKYLFRKEGQNVTLSCEQNLNHDAMYWYRQDPGQGLRLIYYSQIVNDFQKGDIAEGYSVSREKKESFPLTVTSAQKNPTAFYLCASSIVGASHPNSPLHFGNGTRLTVT.

In this sample, this clonotype turned up many times. The J gene is TRBJ2-1, the V gene TRBV12-3 or TRBV12-4; D is unclear. CDR3 length: 16 residues. Trimming pared 2 bases from V and 7 bases from J, leaving 18 bases between. CDR3 region: CASSLTRALPLNEQFF. The CDR3 DNA reads as TGTGCCAGCAGTTTAACTCGGGCTCTACCACTTAATGAGCAGTTCTTC.